Listed below are T cell receptor beta chains from one sample, sequenced in a study of Ad26.COV2.S vaccination and SARS-CoV-2 variants. This table comes from immunoSEQ multiplex PCR, and its TCRdb copy is limited to in-frame clones, with some not included. Of about 350,000 clones in the sample, more than 75% were seen once. The specimen was peripheral blood, collected in a trial of Ad26.COV2.S vaccine versus placebo. The receptors were gathered from a person between 18 and 59 years old who received the Ad26.COV2.S COVID-19 vaccine or a placebo. The CDR3 runs from the conserved cysteine through the conserved F or W. The D gene is left open where the match is weak. Clone size is shown for a subset of rows, as once, few, many or a class of expanded clone.

NA	NA	TRBJ2-1	TRBV9	CASSVELASEQFF	TGTGCCAGCAGCGTAGAACTAGCCAGTGAGCAGTTCTTC
NA	NA	TRBJ1-5	TRBV30	CAWSVGGQPQHF	TGTGCCTGGAGTGTAGGAGGTCAGCCCCAGCATTTT
NA	TRBD2	TRBJ2-3	TRBV4-3	CASSQDVASGRGVTDTQYF	TGCGCCAGCAGCCAAGATGTGGCTAGCGGGAGGGGTGTGACAGATACGCAGTATTTT
NA	NA	TRBJ2-1	TRBV19	CASSFTRTAYNEQFF	TGTGCCAGTAGTTTCACCCGGACAGCTTACAATGAGCAGTTCTTC
NA	TRBD1	TRBJ2-5	TRBV6-4	CASSDYDRGETQYF	TGTGCCAGCAGTGACTACGACAGGGGAGAGACCCAGTACTTC
NA	TRBD1	TRBJ1-1	TRBV18	CASSPRADRLETEAFF	TGTGCCAGCTCACCAAGGGCGGACAGGTTGGAGACTGAAGCTTTCTTT
NA	TRBD1	TRBJ1-4	TRBV30	CAWSSSPGQGKVNNEKLFF	TGTGCCTGGAGCTCAAGTCCGGGACAGGGTAAAGTAAACAATGAAAAACTGTTTTTT
NA	NA	TRBJ1-5	TRBV6-5	CASRSQVTNQPQHF	TGTGCCAGCAGATCACAGGTTACCAATCAGCCCCAGCATTTT
once	NA	TRBJ2-2	TRBV13	CASSLANSWRGTGELFF	TGTGCCAGCAGCTTAGCGAACTCTTGGCGTGGCACCGGGGAGCTGTTTTTT
NA	TRBD1	TRBJ2-7	TRBV6-5	CASRSRQGRYEQYF	TGTGCCAGCAGGAGTCGACAGGGCCGCTACGAGCAGTACTTC
few	TRBD1	TRBJ2-2	TRBV5-6	CASSFTYRGAGELFF	TGTGCCAGCAGCTTTACTTACAGGGGGGCCGGGGAGCTGTTTTTT
NA	NA	TRBJ1-1	TRBV6-5	CASSSTRMNTEAFF	TGTGCCAGCAGCTCGACACGGATGAACACTGAAGCTTTCTTT
NA	NA	TRBJ1-1	TRBV6-5	CASSYSSGPGNTEAFF	TGTGCCAGCAGTTACAGCAGCGGGCCAGGGAACACTGAAGCTTTCTTT
NA	NA	TRBJ1-4	TRBV19	CASSPSHGSGNEKLFF	TGTGCCAGTAGCCCCTCTCACGGGAGCGGTAATGAAAAACTGTTTTTT
NA	NA	TRBJ1-1	TRBV20-1	CSATEGGTEAFF	TGCAGTGCTACTGAAGGGGGCACTGAAGCTTTCTTT
NA	NA	TRBJ1-6	TRBV27	CASSFTGPNSPLHF	TGTGCCAGCAGTTTCACAGGTCCCAATTCACCCCTCCACTTT
NA	NA	TRBJ2-5	TRBV3-1/TRBV3-2	CASSQIPGSQTQYF	TGTGCCAGCAGCCAGATCCCCGGGTCGCAGACCCAGTACTTC
NA	TRBD1	TRBJ1-2	TRBV7-6	CASSLVGTGGNYGYTF	TGTGCCAGCAGCTTAGTCGGGACAGGGGGCAACTATGGCTACACCTTC
NA	NA	TRBJ1-5	TRBV6-1	CASSDRNNQPQHF	TGTGCCAGCAGTGACAGGAACAATCAGCCCCAGCATTTT
NA	NA	TRBJ2-3	TRBV5-4	CASSQDTDTQYF	TGTGCCAGCAGTCAAGACACAGATACGCAGTATTTT
NA	TRBD2	TRBJ2-7	TRBV3-1/TRBV3-2	CASTQLRASGYEQYF	TGTGCCAGCACCCAACTCCGGGCTAGCGGCTACGAGCAGTACTTC
NA	NA	TRBJ2-5	TRBV6-5	CASRRGGRETQYF	TGTGCCAGCAGGAGGGGGGGGAGAGAGACCCAGTACTTC
NA	NA	TRBJ2-7	TRBV6-2/TRBV6-3	CASSYSNVYEQYF	TGTGCCAGCAGTTACTCGAACGTGTACGAGCAGTACTTC
NA	NA	TRBJ1-2	TRBV4-3	CASSPGAGVNYGYTF	TGCGCCAGCAGCCCCGGCGCGGGGGTGAACTATGGCTACACCTTC
NA	NA	TRBJ2-5	TRBV5-1	CASSLGPGEETQYF	TGCGCCAGCAGCTTGGGTCCAGGAGAAGAGACCCAGTACTTC
NA	NA	TRBJ2-1	TRBV10-2	CASSLSGYEQFF	TGCGCCAGCAGTCTGTCAGGCTATGAGCAGTTCTTC
once	NA	TRBJ2-7	TRBV28	CASSPWDGIIYEQYF	TGTGCCAGCAGTCCCTGGGACGGGATAATTTACGAGCAGTACTTC
few	TRBD2	TRBJ2-6	TRBV7-2	CASSSHGGGAGANVLTF	TGTGCCAGCAGCTCCCACGGTGGGGGGGCTGGGGCCAACGTCCTGACTTTC
NA	NA	TRBJ2-5	TRBV5-6	CASSLAGTPPETQYF	TGTGCCAGCAGCTTGGCAGGGACTCCCCCAGAGACCCAGTACTTC
NA	NA	TRBJ2-3	TRBV7-7	CASSLGAWGRETADTQYF	TGTGCCAGCAGCTTAGGAGCGTGGGGGCGGGAGACGGCAGATACGCAGTATTTT
NA	TRBD1	TRBJ1-4	TRBV19	CASSPLDRDEKLFF	TGTGCCAGTAGTCCGCTGGACAGGGATGAAAAACTGTTTTTT
NA	NA	TRBJ2-7	TRBV9	CASSGRLGTSYEQYF	TGTGCCAGCAGCGGACGACTAGGTACCTCCTACGAGCAGTACTTC
NA	NA	TRBJ1-2	TRBV2	CASSGYGNYGYTF	TGTGCCAGCAGTGGGTACGGTAACTATGGCTACACCTTC
NA	TRBD1	TRBJ2-1	TRBV12-5	CASGSRTGVSYNEQFF	TGTGCTAGTGGTTCTCGAACAGGGGTCTCCTACAATGAGCAGTTCTTC
NA	TRBD1	TRBJ2-7	TRBV5-1	CASSRGQGVINEQYF	TGCGCCAGCAGCAGGGGACAGGGGGTGATCAACGAGCAGTACTTC
NA	TRBD1	TRBJ2-1	TRBV6-2/TRBV6-3	CASSQDRVKDEQFF	TGTGCCAGCAGTCAGGACAGGGTAAAGGATGAGCAGTTCTTC
NA	NA	TRBJ2-2	TRBV6-9	CASSYSGSGTGELFF	TGTGCCAGCAGTTATTCGGGGTCGGGCACCGGGGAGCTGTTTTTT
NA	NA	TRBJ1-1	TRBV10-3	CAIRTETGEAFF	TGTGCCATCAGGACGGAAACAGGGGAAGCTTTCTTT
NA	TRBD1	TRBJ2-7	TRBV5-1	CASSWGQESYEQYF	TGCGCCAGCAGCTGGGGACAGGAGTCCTACGAGCAGTACTTC
NA	NA	TRBJ2-7	TRBV7-9	CASSFSAGRGSSYEQYF	TGTGCCAGCAGCTTTTCGGCGGGCAGGGGATCCTCCTACGAGCAGTACTTC
NA	TRBD1	TRBJ1-6	TRBV30	CAWSDRSGGSYNSPLHF	TGTGCCTGGAGTGACAGGTCAGGGGGCTCCTATAATTCACCCCTCCACTTT